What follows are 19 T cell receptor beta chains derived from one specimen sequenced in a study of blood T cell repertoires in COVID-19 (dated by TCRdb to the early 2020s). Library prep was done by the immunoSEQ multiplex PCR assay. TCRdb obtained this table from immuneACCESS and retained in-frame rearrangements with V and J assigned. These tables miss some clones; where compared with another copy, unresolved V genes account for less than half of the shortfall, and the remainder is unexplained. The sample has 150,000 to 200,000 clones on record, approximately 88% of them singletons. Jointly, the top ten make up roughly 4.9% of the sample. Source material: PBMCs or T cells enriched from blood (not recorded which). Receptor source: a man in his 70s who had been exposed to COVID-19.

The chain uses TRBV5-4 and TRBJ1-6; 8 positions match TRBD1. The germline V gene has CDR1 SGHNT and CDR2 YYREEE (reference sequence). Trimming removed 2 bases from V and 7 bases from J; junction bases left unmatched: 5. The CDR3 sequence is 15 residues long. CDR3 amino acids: CASSFGGQVNSPLHF. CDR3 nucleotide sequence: TGTGCCAGCAGCTTCGGGGGACAGGTCAATTCACCCCTCCACTTT.

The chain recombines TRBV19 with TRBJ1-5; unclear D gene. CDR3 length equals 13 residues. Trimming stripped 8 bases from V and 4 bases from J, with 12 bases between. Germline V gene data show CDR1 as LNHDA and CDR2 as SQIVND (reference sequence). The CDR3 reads CASRRQSNQPQHF. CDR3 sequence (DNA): TGTGCCAGTCGGAGGCAGTCTAATCAGCCCCAGCATTTT.

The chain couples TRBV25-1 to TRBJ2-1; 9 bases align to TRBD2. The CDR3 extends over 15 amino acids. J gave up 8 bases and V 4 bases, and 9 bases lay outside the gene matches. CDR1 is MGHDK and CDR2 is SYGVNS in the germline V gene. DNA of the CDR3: TGTGCCAGCAGTGCAGGACTAGCGAGAAGGCATGAGCAGTTCTTC. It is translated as CASSAGLARRHEQFF.

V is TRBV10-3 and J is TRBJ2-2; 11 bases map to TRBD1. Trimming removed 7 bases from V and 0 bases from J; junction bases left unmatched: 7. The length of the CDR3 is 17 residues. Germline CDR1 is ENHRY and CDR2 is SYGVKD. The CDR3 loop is CAITPGTGGANTGELFF. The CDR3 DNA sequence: TGTGCCATCACGCCTGGGACAGGGGGAGCGAACACCGGGGAGCTGTTTTTT.

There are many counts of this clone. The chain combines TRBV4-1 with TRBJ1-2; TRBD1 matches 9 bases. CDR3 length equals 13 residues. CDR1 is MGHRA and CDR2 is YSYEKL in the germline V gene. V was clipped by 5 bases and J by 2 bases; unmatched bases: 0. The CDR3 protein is CASSGTGNYGYTF. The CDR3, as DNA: TGCGCCAGCAGCGGGACAGGGAACTATGGCTACACCTTC.

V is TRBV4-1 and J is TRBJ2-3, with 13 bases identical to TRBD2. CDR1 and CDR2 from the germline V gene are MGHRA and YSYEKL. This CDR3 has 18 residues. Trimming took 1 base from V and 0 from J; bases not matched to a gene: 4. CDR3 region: CASSQGTSGGTSTDTQYF. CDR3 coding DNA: TGCGCCAGCAGCCAAGGGACTAGCGGGGGTACTAGCACAGATACGCAGTATTTT.

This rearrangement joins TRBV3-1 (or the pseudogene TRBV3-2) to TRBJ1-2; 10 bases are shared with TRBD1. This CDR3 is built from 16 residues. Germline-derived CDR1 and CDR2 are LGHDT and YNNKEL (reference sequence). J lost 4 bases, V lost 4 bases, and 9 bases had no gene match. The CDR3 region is CASSPRQGALAYGYTF. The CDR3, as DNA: TGTGCCAGCAGCCCCCGACAGGGGGCGTTAGCCTATGGCTACACCTTC.

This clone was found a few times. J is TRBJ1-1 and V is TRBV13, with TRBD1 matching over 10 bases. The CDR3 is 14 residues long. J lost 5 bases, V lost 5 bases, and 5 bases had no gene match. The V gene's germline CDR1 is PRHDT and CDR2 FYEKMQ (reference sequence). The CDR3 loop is CASSRQGARTEAFF. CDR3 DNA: TGTGCCAGCAGCAGACAGGGGGCGCGGACTGAAGCTTTCTTT. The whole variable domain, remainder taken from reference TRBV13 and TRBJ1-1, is AAGVIQSPRHLIKEKRETATLKCYPIPRHDTVYWYQQGPGQDPQFLISFYEKMQSDKGSIPDRFSAQQFSDYHSELNMSSLELGDSALYFCASSRQGARTEAFFGQGTRLTVV.

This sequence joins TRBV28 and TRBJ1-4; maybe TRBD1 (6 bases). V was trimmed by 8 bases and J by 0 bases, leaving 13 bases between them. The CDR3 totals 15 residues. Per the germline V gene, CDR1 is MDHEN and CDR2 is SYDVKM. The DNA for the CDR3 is TGTGCCAGCGGGGGCAGCTCTGCAACTAATGAAAAACTGTTTTTT. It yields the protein CASGGSSATNEKLFF.

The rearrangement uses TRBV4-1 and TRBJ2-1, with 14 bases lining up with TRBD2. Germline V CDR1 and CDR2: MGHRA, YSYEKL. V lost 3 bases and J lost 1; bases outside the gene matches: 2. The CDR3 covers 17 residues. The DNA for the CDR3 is TGCGCCAGCAGCCATGGACTAGCGGGAGGTTCCTACAATGAGCAGTTCTTC. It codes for CASSHGLAGGSYNEQFF.

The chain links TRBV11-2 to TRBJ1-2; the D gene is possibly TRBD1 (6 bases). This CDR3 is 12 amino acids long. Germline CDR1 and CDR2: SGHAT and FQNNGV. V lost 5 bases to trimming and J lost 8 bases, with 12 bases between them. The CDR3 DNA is TGTGCCAGCAGCCCAGGGGCGCGCGGCTACACCTTC. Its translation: CASSPGARGYTF.

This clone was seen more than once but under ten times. The CDR3 loop is CASSSRQGGLNTEAFF. The CDR3 bases are TGCGCCAGCAGCTCCCGCCAGGGGGGATTGAACACTGAAGCTTTCTTT. The chain joins TRBV5-1 to TRBJ1-1, with 7 bases that match TRBD1. CDR3 length: 16 amino acids. CDR1 SGHRS and CDR2 YFSETQ come from the germline V gene. Trimming took 3 bases from V and 0 from J; bases not matched to a gene: 8.

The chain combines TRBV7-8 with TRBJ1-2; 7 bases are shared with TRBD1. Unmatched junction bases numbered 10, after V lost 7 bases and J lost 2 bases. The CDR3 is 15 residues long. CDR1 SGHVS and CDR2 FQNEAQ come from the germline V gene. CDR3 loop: CASKLAQGQNYGYTF. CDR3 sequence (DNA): TGTGCCAGCAAACTGGCCCAGGGACAGAACTATGGCTACACCTTC.

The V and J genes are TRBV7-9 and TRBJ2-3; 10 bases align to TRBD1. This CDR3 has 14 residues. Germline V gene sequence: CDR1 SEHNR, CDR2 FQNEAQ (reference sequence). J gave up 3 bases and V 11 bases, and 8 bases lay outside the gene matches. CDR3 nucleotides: TGTGCCTCCCGGGACAGGGGTGGGACAGATACGCAGTATTTT. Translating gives CASRDRGGTDTQYF.

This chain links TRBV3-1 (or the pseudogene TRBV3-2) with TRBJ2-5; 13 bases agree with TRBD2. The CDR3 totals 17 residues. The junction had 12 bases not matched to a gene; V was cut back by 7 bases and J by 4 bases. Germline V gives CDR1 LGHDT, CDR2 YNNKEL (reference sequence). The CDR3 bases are TGTGCCAGCACTCCTTGGACTAGCGGGAGATCGGGAGAGACCCAGTACTTC. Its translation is CASTPWTSGRSGETQYF.

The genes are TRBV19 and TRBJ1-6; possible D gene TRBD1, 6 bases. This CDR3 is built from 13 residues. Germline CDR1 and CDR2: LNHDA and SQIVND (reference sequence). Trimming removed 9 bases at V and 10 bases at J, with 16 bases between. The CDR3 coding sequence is TGTGCCAGCAGAGACAGGAGCCGGTCACCCCTCCACTTT. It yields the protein CASRDRSRSPLHF.

The CDR3 nucleotides read TGTGCCAGCAGCTGGGACAGGTCTGAAGCTTTCTTT. The encoded protein is CASSWDRSEAFF. The V call is TRBV7-9, the J call TRBJ1-1; TRBD1 matches 8 bases. V lost 4 bases, J lost 6 bases, and 1 base stayed unmatched. The CDR3 runs 12 residues. Per germline, CDR1 SEHNR and CDR2 FQNEAQ (reference sequence).

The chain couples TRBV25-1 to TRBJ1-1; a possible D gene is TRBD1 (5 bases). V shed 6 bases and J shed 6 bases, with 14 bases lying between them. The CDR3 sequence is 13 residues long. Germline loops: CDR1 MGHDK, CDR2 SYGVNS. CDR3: CASRQEISSEAFF. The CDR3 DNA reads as TGTGCCAGCAGACAGGAAATATCTTCTGAAGCTTTCTTT.

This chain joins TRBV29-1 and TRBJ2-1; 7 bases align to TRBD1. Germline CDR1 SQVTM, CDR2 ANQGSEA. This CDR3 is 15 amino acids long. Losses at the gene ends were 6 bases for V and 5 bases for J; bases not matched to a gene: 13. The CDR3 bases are TGCAGCGTCCGACAGGGTACTCAATATAACAATGAGCAGTTCTTC. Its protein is CSVRQGTQYNNEQFF.